The 9 T cell receptor beta chains below all came from one sample that was sequenced in a study of technical replicates of blood from a few donors. Only in-frame clones appear in the TCRdb table, and some are missing; sequencing was by immunoSEQ multiplex PCR. The sample shows 85,000 to 100,000 clones, roughly 95% of them seen only once. The sample consisted of T cells isolated from PBMCs. The receptors were sampled from a human donor in good health.

This clone was found once. The chain employs TRBV5-1 and TRBJ2-1; 9 bases are a match to TRBD2. V shed 0 bases and J 9 bases; nucleotides not matched to a gene: 13. Per the germline V gene, CDR1 is SGHRS and CDR2 is YFSETQ. The CDR3 has 17 amino acids. The CDR3, as DNA: TGCGCCAGCAGCTTGGCAACAGCGGGGGGCCCCTTAAGTGAGCAGTTCTTC. Protein sequence: CASSLATAGGPLSEQFF. Using reference TRBV5-1 and TRBJ2-1 for the parts outside the CDR3, the full variable domain is KAGVTQTPRYLIKTRGQQVTLSCSPISGHRSVSWYQQTPGQGLQFLFEYFSETQRNKGNFPGRFSGRQFSNSRSEMNVSTLELGDSALYLCASSLATAGGPLSEQFFGPGTRLTVL.

V usage is TRBV4-1 and J usage is TRBJ1-4; TRBD1 is a possible D gene (5 bases). With 4 bases removed from V and 1 base from J, the gap between germline ends came to 13 bases. The germline CDR1 and CDR2 sequences are MGHRA and YSYEKL. This CDR3 is built from 16 residues. The CDR3 loop is CASSPAMGRTNEKLFF. CDR3 DNA sequence: TGCGCCAGCAGCCCGGCTATGGGGCGAACTAATGAAAAACTGTTTTTT.

The genes are TRBV11-2 and TRBJ2-1; 14 bases match TRBD2. J gave up 9 bases and V 3 bases, and 13 bases lay outside the gene matches. The CDR3 is 18 residues long. Per germline, CDR1 SGHAT and CDR2 FQNNGV. The CDR3, as DNA: TGTGCCAGCAGCTTGACGACTAGCGGGGGGGCAGCTCCGGTTGAGCAGTTCTTC. Residues: CASSLTTSGGAAPVEQFF.

The rearrangement links TRBV7-9 to TRBJ1-1, with TRBD1 matching 7 bases. The germline CDR1 and CDR2 sequences are SEHNR and FQNEAQ (reference sequence). This CDR3 is built from 12 residues. For the CDR3, the DNA is TGTCTCTCCTCCAGGGGGATTACTGAAGCTTTCTTT. Amino acid sequence: CLSSRGITEAFF.

V and J are TRBV19 and TRBJ2-3; a possible D gene is TRBD2 (7 bases). Trimming removed 3 bases at V and 1 base at J, with 8 bases between. The CDR3 has 14 amino acids. Germline V gives CDR1 LNHDA, CDR2 SQIVND (reference sequence). CDR3 residues: CASSIGGRTDTQYF. DNA for the CDR3: TGTGCCAGTAGTATCGGGGGGCGCACAGATACGCAGTATTTT. Drawing the rest from reference TRBV19 and TRBJ2-3, the complete variable domain is DGGITQSPKYLFRKEGQNVTLSCEQNLNHDAMYWYRQDPGQGLRLIYYSQIVNDFQKGDIAEGYSVSREKKESFPLTVTSAQKNPTAFYLCASSIGGRTDTQYFGPGTRLTVL.

The V and J genes are TRBV6-1 and TRBJ1-5; D unresolved. Germline assignment: CDR1 MNHNS and CDR2 SASEGT. V was pared by 1 base and J by 9 bases, with 10 bases between. This CDR3 is 13 amino acids long. CDR3 residues: CASSEDRRSPQHF. The CDR3 nucleotides are TGTGCCAGCAGTGAAGACCGGAGATCGCCCCAGCATTTT.

The genes are TRBV7-9 and TRBJ1-1, with TRBD1 matching 7 bases. CDR3 size: 15 residues. The ends lost 4 bases at V and 5 bases at J; junction bases unmatched: 10. CDR1 is SEHNR, CDR2 FQNEAQ, per germline (reference sequence). CDR3 in amino acids: CASSYRQGGETEAFF. The CDR3, as DNA: TGTGCCAGCAGCTACCGACAGGGTGGGGAGACTGAAGCTTTCTTT.

The rearrangement uses TRBV4-1 and TRBJ2-2; 9 nucleotides line up with TRBD1. The CDR3 is made up of 14 amino acids. CDR1 MGHRA and CDR2 YSYEKL come from the germline V gene. The V segment lost 8 bases and the J segment 2 bases; nucleotides outside the gene matches: 3. CDR3: CASRTGENTGELFF. Written as DNA, the CDR3 is TGCGCCAGCCGGACAGGGGAAAACACCGGGGAGCTGTTTTTT.

The chain employs TRBV9 and TRBJ1-1, with TRBD1 matching over 7 bases. This CDR3 is built from 18 residues. Germline V gene data show CDR1 as SGDLS and CDR2 as YYNGEE. The V gene end was trimmed by 4 bases and the J gene end by 1 base; junction bases not matched to a gene: 16. The CDR3 DNA reads as TGTGCCAGCAGCCGAGCCTCGAACAGGGGAATTTCGAACACTGAAGCTTTCTTT. Its translation: CASSRASNRGISNTEAFF.